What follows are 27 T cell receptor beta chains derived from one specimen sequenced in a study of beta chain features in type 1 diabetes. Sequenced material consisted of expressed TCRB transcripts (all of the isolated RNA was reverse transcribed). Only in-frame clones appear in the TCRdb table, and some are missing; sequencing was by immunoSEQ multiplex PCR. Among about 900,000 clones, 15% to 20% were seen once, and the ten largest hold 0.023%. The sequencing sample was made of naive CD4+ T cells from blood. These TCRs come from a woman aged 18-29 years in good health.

DNA of the CDR3: TGTGCCAGCAGTCCAGCCGCTAGCGGGACCTCCTACGAGCAGTACTTC. Translated, it gives CASSPAASGTSYEQYF. The chain couples TRBV11-2 to TRBJ2-7, with TRBD2 matching 9 bases. The length of the CDR3 is 16 residues. Germline-derived CDR1 and CDR2 are SGHAT and FQNNGV. J lost 0 bases, V lost 6 bases, and 9 bases had no gene match.

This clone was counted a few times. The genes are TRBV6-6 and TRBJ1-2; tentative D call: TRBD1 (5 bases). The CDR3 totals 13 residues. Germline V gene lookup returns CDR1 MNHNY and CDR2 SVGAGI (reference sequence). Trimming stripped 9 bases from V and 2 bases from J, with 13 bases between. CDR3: CASYMGRNYGYTF. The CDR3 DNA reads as TGTGCCAGTTATATGGGACGCAACTATGGCTACACCTTC.

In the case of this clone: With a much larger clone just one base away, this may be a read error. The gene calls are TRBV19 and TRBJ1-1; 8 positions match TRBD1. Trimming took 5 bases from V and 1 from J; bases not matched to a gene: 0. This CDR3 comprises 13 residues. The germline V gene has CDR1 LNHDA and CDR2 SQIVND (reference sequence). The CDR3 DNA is TGTGCCAGTAGTGGACAGGGGAACACTGAAGCTTTCTTT. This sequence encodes CASSGQGNTEAFF. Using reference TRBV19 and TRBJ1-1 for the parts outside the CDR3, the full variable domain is DGGITQSPKYLFRKEGQNVTLSCEQNLNHDAMYWYRQDPGQGLRLIYYSQIVNDFQKGDIAEGYSVSREKKESFPLTVTSAQKNPTAFYLCASSGQGNTEAFFGQGTRLTVV.

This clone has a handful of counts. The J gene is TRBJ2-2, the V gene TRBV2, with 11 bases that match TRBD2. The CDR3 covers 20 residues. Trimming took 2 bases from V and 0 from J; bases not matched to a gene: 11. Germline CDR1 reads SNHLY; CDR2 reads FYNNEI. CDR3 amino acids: CASSESGWTSGLANTGELFF. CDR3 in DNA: TGTGCCAGCAGTGAAAGTGGGTGGACTAGCGGGCTGGCGAACACCGGGGAGCTGTTTTTT.

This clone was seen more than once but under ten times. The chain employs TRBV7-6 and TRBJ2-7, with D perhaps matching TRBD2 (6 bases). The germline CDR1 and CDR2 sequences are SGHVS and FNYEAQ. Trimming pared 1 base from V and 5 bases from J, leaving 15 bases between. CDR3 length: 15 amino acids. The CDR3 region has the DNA TGTGCCAGCAGCTTAGGAAACGGGAGTCCCAACGAGCAGTACTTC. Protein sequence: CASSLGNGSPNEQYF.

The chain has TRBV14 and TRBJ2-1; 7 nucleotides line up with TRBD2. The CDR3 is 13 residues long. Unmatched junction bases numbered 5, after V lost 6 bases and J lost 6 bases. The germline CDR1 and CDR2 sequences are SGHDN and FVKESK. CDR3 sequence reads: CASSPGLVNEQFF. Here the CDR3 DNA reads TGTGCCAGCAGTCCCGGACTAGTCAATGAGCAGTTCTTC.

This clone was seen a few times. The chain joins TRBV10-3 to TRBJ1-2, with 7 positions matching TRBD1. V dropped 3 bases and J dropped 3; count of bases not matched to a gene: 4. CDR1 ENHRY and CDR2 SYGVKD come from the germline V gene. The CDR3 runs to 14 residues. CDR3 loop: CAISDFTGDYGYTF. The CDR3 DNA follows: TGTGCCATCAGTGATTTCACAGGGGACTATGGCTACACCTTC.

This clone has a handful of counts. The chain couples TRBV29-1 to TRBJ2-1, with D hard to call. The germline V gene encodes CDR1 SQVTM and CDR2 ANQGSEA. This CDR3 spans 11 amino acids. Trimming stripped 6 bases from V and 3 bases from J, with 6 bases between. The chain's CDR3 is CSVTVYNEQFF. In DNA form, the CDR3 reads TGCAGCGTAACAGTCTACAATGAGCAGTTCTTC.

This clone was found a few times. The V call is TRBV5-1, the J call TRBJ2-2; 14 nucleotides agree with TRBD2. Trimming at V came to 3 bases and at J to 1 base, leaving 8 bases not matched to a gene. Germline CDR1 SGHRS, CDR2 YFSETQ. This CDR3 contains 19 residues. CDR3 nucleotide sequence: TGCGCCAGCAGCTGGAGACCGGGACTAGCGGGGGAGAACACCGGGGAGCTGTTTTTT. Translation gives CASSWRPGLAGENTGELFF.

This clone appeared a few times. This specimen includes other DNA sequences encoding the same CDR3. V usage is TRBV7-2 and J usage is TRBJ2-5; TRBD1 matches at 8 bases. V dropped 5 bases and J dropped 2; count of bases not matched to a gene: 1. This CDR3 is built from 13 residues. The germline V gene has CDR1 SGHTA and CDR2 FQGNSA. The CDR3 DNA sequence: TGTGCCAGCAGCCGACAGGGGCAAGAGACCCAGTACTTC. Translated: CASSRQGQETQYF.

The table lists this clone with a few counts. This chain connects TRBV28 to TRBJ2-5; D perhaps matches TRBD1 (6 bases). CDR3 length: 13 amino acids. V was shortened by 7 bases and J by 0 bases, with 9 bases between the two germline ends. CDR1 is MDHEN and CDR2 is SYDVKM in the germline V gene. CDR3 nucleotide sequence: TGTGCCAGCATAAGGGGGAACCAAGAGACCCAGTACTTC. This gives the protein CASIRGNQETQYF.

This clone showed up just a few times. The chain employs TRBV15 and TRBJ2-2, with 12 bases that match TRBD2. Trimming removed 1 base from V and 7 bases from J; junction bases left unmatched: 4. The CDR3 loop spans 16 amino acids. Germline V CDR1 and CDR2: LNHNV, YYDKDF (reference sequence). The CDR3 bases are TGTGCCACCAGCAGAGGACTAGCGGGAGCCCACGGGGAGCTGTTTTTT. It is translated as CATSRGLAGAHGELFF.

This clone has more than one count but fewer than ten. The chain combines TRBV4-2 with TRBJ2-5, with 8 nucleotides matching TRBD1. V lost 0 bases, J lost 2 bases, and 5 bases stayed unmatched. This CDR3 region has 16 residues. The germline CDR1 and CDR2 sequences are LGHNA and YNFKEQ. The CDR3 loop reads CASSQDGTGPQETQYF. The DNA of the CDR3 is TGTGCCAGCAGCCAAGATGGGACAGGCCCACAAGAGACCCAGTACTTC.

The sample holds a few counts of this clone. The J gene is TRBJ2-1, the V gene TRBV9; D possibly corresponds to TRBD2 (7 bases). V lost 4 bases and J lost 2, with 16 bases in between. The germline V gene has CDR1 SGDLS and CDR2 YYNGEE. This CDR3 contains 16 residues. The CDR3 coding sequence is TGTGCCAGCAGCCCCAGGAGGGGGGGGACCTACAATGAGCAGTTCTTC. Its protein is CASSPRRGGTYNEQFF.

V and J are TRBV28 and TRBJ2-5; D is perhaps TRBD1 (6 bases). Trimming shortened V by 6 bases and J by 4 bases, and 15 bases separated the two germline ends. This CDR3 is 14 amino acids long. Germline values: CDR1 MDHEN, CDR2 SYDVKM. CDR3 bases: TGTGCCAGCAGACCCCAGGGACACGGAGAGACCCAGTACTTC. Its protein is CASRPQGHGETQYF.

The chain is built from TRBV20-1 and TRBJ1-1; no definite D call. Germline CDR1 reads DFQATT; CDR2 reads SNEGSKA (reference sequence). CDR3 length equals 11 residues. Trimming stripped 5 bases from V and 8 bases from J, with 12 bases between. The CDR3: CSADGNSEAFF. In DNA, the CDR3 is TGCAGTGCTGACGGGAATTCCGAAGCTTTCTTT.

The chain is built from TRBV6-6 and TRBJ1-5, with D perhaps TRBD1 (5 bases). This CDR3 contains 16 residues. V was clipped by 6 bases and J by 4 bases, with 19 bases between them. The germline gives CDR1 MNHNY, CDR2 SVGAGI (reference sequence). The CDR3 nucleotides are TGTGCCAGCAGCCTCCGTGGAGACAGCATTAATCAGCCCCAGCATTTT. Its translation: CASSLRGDSINQPQHF.

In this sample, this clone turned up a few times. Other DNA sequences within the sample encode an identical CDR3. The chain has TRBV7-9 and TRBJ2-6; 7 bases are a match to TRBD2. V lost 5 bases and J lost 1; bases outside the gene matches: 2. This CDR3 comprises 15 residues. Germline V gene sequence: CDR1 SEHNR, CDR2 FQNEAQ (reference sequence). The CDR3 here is CASSRGGSGANVLTF. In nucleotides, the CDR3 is TGTGCCAGCAGCCGCGGGGGTTCTGGGGCCAACGTCCTGACTTTC. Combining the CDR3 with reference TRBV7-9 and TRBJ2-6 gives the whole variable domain DTGVSQNPRHKITKRGQNVTFRCDPISEHNRLYWYRQTLGQGPEFLTYFQNEAQLEKSRLLSDRFSAERPKGSFSTLEIQRTEQGDSAMYLCASSRGGSGANVLTFGAGSRLTVL.

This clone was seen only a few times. The CDR3 coding sequence is TGTGCCAGCAGCATCGGACCAAACACGGAGCAGTACTTC. This sequence encodes CASSIGPNTEQYF. This chain connects TRBV6-5 to TRBJ2-7; D uncertain. This CDR3 is built from 13 residues. The germline gives CDR1 MNHEY, CDR2 SVGAGI. V lost 6 bases, J lost 7 bases, and 16 bases lay in between.

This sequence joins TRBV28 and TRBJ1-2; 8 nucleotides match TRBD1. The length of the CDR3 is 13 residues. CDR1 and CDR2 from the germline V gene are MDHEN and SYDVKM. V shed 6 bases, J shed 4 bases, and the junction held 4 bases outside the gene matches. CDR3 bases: TGTGCCAGCAGAGAACAGGGGGTCTATGGCTACACCTTC. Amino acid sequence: CASREQGVYGYTF.

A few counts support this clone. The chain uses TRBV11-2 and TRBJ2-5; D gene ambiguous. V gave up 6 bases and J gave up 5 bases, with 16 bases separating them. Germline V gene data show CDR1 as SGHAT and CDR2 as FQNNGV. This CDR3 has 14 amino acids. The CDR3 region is CASSLGRALETQYF. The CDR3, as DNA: TGTGCCAGCAGTCTGGGAAGAGCACTGGAGACCCAGTACTTC.

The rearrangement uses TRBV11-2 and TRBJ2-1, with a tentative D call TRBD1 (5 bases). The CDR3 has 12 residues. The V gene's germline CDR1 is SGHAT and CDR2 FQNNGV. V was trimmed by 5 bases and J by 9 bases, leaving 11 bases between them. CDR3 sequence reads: CASSPTEIEQFF. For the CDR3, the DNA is TGTGCCAGCAGCCCGACAGAAATTGAGCAGTTCTTC.

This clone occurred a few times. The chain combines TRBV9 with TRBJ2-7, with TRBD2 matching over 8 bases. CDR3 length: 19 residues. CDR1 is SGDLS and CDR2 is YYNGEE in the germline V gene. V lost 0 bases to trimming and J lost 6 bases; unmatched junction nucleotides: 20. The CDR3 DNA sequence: TGTGCCAGCAGCGTAGATCGGGAGGGGAAGCCCTTCAGGGATTGCGAGCAGTACTTC. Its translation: CASSVDREGKPFRDCEQYF.

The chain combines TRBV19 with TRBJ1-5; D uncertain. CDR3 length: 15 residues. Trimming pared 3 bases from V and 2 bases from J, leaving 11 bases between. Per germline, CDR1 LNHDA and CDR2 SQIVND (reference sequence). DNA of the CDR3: TGTGCCAGTAGTATCATCGGGAGTGGCAATCAGCCCCAGCATTTT. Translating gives CASSIIGSGNQPQHF.

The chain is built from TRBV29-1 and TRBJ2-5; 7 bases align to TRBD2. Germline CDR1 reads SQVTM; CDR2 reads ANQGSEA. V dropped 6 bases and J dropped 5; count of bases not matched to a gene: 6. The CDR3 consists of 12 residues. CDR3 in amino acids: CSVLQGGETQYF. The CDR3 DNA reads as TGCAGCGTCCTTCAGGGAGGGGAGACCCAGTACTTC.

This CDR3 reads CASSLGDRVYGYTF. In nucleotides, the CDR3 is TGTGCCAGCAGTTTAGGGGACCGAGTCTATGGCTACACCTTC. V gene TRBV28 combines with J gene TRBJ1-2; possibly TRBD1 for D (5 bases). Germline V lookup: CDR1 MDHEN, CDR2 SYDVKM. V was clipped by 2 bases and J by 4 bases, with 11 bases between them. The CDR3 loop spans 14 amino acids.

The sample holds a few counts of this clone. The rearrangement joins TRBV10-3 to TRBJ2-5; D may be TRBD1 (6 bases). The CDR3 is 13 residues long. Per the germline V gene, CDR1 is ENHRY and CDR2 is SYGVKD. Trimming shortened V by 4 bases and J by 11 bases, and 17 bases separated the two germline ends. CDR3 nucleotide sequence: TGTGCCATCAGTGGGGGAACAGGGTGGGAGCAGTACTTC. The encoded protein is CAISGGTGWEQYF.